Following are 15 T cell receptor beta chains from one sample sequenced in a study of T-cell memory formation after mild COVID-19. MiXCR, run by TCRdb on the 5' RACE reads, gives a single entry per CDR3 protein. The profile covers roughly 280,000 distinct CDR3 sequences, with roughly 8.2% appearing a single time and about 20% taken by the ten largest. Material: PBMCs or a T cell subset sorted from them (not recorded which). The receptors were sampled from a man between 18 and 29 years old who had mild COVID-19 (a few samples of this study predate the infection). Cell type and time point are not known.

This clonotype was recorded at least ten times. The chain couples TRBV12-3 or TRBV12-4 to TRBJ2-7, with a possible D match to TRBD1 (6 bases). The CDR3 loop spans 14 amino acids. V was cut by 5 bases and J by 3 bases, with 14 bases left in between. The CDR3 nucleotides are TGTGCCAGCAGTCCGGGACAACGGGGCTACGAGCAGTACTTC. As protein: CASSPGQRGYEQYF.

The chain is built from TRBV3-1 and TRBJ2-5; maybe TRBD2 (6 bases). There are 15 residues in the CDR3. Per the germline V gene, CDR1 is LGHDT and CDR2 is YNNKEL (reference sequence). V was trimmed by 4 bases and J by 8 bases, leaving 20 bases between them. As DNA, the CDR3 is TGTGCCAGCAGCCTGGGAGGAGGCCCAGGAGGAACCCAGTACTTC. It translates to CASSLGGGPGGTQYF.

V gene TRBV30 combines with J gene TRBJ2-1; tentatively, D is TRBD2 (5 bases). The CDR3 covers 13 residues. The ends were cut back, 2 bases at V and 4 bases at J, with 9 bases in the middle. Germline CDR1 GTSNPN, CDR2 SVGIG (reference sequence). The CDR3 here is CAWSRGQYNEQFF. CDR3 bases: TGTGCCTGGAGTAGAGGGCAATACAATGAGCAGTTCTTC.

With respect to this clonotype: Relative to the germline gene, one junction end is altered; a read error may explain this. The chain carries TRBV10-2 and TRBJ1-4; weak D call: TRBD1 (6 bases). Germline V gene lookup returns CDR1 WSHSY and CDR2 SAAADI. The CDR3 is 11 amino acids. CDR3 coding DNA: TGCGCCAGCGGCCGACAGGAAAGACTGTTTTTT. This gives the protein CASGRQERLFF.

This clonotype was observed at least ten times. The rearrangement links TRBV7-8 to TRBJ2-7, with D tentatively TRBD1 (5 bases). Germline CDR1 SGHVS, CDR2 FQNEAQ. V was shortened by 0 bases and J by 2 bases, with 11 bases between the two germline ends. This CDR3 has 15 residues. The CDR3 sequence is CASSLANLGPYEQYF. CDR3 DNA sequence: TGTGCCAGCAGCTTAGCCAATCTGGGGCCCTACGAGCAGTACTTC. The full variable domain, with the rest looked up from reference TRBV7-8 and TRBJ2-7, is GAGVSQSPRYKVAKRGQDVALRCDPISGHVSLFWYQQALGQGPEFLTYFQNEAQLDKSGLPSDRFFAERPEGSVSTLKIQRTQQEDSAVYLCASSLANLGPYEQYFGPGTRLTVT.

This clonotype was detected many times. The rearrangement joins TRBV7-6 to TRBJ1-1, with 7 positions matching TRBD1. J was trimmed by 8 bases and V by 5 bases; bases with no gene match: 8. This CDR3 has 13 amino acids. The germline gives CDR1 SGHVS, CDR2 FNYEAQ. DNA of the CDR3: TGTGCCAGCAGCGTGGGTGCAGGGGGAGAAGCTTTCTTT. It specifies CASSVGAGGEAFF.

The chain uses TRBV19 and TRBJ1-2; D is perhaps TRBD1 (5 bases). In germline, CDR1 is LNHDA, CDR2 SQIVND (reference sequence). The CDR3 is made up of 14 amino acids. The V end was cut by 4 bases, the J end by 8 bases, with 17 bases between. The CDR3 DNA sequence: TGTGCCAGTAGTACATCCGGGACGGGTGAGGGCTACACCTTC. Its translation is CASSTSGTGEGYTF.

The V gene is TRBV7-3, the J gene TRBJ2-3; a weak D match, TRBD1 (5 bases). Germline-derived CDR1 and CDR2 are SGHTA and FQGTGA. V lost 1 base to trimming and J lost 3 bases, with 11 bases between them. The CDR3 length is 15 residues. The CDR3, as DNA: TGTGCCAGCAGCTTAAATCCAGGGATGACAGATACGCAGTATTTT. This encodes CASSLNPGMTDTQYF.

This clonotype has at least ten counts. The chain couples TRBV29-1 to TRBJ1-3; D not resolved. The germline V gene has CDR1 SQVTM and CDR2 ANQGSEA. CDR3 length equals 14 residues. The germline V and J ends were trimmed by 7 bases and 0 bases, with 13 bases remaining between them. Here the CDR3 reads CSADESRSGNTIYF. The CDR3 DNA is TGCAGCGCCGACGAGTCTCGCTCTGGAAACACCATATATTTT.

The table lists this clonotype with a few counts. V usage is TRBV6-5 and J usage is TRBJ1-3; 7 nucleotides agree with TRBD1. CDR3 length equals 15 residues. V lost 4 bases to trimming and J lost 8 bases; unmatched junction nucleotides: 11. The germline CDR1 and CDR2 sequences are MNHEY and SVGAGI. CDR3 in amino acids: CASSSWTGLGDTIYF. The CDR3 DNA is TGTGCCAGCAGTTCTTGGACAGGCCTAGGAGACACCATATATTTT.

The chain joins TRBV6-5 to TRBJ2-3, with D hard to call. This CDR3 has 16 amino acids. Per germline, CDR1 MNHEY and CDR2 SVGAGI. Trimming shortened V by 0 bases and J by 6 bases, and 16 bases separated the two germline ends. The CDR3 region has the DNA TGTGCCAGCAGTTACTCGAGAAGGCCTCCTCGGGATACGCAGTATTTT. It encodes CASSYSRRPPRDTQYF.

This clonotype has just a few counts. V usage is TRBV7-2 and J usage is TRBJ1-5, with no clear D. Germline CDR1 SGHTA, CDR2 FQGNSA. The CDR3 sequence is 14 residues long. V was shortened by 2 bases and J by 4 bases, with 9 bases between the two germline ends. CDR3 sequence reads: CASSLHGENQPQHF. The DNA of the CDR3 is TGTGCCAGCAGCTTACACGGAGAAAATCAGCCCCAGCATTTT.

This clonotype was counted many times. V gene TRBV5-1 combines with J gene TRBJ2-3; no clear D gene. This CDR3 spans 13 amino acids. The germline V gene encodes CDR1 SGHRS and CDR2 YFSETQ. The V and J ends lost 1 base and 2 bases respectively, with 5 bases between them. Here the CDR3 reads CASSLWLTDTQYF. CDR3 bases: TGCGCCAGCAGCTTGTGGCTCACAGATACGCAGTATTTT. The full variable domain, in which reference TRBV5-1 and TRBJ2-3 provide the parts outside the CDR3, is KAGVTQTPRYLIKTRGQQVTLSCSPISGHRSVSWYQQTPGQGLQFLFEYFSETQRNKGNFPGRFSGRQFSNSRSEMNVSTLELGDSALYLCASSLWLTDTQYFGPGTRLTVL.

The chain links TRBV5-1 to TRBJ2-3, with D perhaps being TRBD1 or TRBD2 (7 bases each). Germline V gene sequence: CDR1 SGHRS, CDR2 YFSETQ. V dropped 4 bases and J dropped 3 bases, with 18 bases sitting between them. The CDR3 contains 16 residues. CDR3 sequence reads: CASSQPDREGTDTQYF. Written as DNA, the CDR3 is TGCGCCAGCAGCCAACCTGACAGGGAGGGGACAGATACGCAGTATTTT.

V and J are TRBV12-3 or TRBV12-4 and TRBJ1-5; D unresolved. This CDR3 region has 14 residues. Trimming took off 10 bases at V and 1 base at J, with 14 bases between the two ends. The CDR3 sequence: CATQLGGSNQPQHF. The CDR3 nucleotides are TGTGCCACCCAGCTGGGAGGCAGCAATCAGCCCCAGCATTTT.